These 30 T cell receptor beta chains were all obtained from the same sample, sequenced in a study of blood T cell repertoires in COVID-19. Generated by immunoSEQ multiplex PCR, the TCRdb table keeps only in-frame clones and is missing some. The sample yields around 80,000 clones, over 80% seen once. The sample consisted of peripheral blood. The receptor source for this set is a human donor in a cohort sampled during active COVID-19.

V is TRBV27 and J is TRBJ1-1; the D gene is possibly TRBD1 (5 bases). This CDR3 is built from 12 residues. Germline-derived CDR1 and CDR2 are MNHEY and SMNVEV (reference sequence). Trimming removed 4 bases from V and 7 bases from J, with 10 bases in between. Here the CDR3 reads CASSYGAGEAFF. CDR3 nucleotide sequence: TGTGCCAGCAGTTATGGGGCAGGTGAAGCTTTCTTT.

V gene TRBV3-1 (or the pseudogene TRBV3-2) combines with J gene TRBJ2-7, with D uncertain. Germline-derived CDR1 and CDR2 are LGHDT and YNNKEL (reference sequence). The V end lost 0 bases, the J end lost 0 bases, and 3 bases lay between the germline ends. The CDR3 contains 13 residues. The CDR3 DNA sequence: TGTGCCAGCAGCCAAGACTCCTCCTACGAGCAGTACTTC. Amino acids: CASSQDSSYEQYF.

The chain is built from TRBV12-5 and TRBJ1-4, with D tentatively TRBD1 (5 bases). The V end was cut by 5 bases, the J end by 4 bases, with 11 bases between. This CDR3 is built from 14 residues. CDR1 LGHNT and CDR2 FRNRAP come from the germline V gene. In DNA form, the CDR3 reads TGTGCTAGTGGTCTGGACACGGGTAATGAAAAACTGTTTTTT. This encodes CASGLDTGNEKLFF.

The chain joins TRBV27 to TRBJ2-7; the D is unclear. The CDR3 runs 14 residues. The germline gives CDR1 MNHEY, CDR2 SMNVEV (reference sequence). The ends were cut back, 1 base at V and 2 bases at J, with 9 bases in the middle. The CDR3 region has the DNA TGTGCCAGCAGTTTATTAGCCCCCCCCTACGAGCAGTACTTC. It specifies CASSLLAPPYEQYF.

The rearrangement links TRBV19 to TRBJ1-1; unclear D gene. This CDR3 spans 14 amino acids. Germline CDR1 and CDR2: LNHDA and SQIVND (reference sequence). Trimming left V 6 bases short and J 2 bases short, with 13 bases between. In nucleotides, the CDR3 is TGTGCCAGTAGAAAAATCAGGACTAACACTGAAGCTTTCTTT. Its translation: CASRKIRTNTEAFF.

This CDR3 reads CASSPQGYNSPLHF. CDR3 sequence (DNA): TGTGCCAGCAGTCCACAGGGTTATAATTCACCCCTCCACTTT. This rearrangement joins TRBV6-5 to TRBJ1-6, with a tentative D call TRBD1 (6 bases). The CDR3 covers 14 residues. V gave up 5 bases and J gave up 4 bases, with 9 bases separating them. Germline V gives CDR1 MNHEY, CDR2 SVGAGI.

The CDR3 DNA sequence: TGTGCCAGCAGCCGGGTGGCGGCAGGGGGCGTCTGGCCCTACGAGCAGTACTTC. This encodes CASSRVAAGGVWPYEQYF. The chain uses TRBV14 and TRBJ2-7, with TRBD1 identical over 8 bases. This CDR3 spans 18 amino acids. In germline, CDR1 is SGHDN, CDR2 FVKESK. J lost 2 bases, V lost 4 bases, and 16 bases had no gene match. Full variable domain (missing parts from reference TRBV14 and TRBJ2-7): EAGVTQFPSHSVIEKGQTVTLRCDPISGHDNLYWYRRVMGKEIKFLLHFVKESKQDESGMPNNRFLAERTGGTYSTLKVQPAELEDSGVYFCASSRVAAGGVWPYEQYFGPGTRLTVT.

V and J are TRBV30 and TRBJ2-7, with 7 bases that match TRBD2. The V and J ends lost 0 bases and 5 bases, in that order; junction bases with no gene match: 1. CDR1 is GTSNPN, CDR2 SVGIG, per germline (reference sequence). This CDR3 comprises 12 residues. CDR3 sequence reads: CAWSVGGDEQYF. CDR3 nucleotides: TGTGCCTGGAGTGTGGGAGGGGACGAGCAGTACTTC.

The rearrangement links TRBV28 to TRBJ1-5; possible D gene TRBD1, 5 bases. The CDR3 is made up of 18 amino acids. From germline, CDR1 is MDHEN and CDR2 SYDVKM. Trimming took off 3 bases at V and 6 bases at J, with 24 bases between the two ends. The CDR3 DNA reads as TGTGCCAGCAGTTTGGGCCCGGTGGGAGGGTTGAGGGGTCAGCCCCAGCATTTT. It translates to CASSLGPVGGLRGQPQHF.

The table lists this clone with a few counts. V usage is TRBV28 and J usage is TRBJ2-5; a possible D gene is TRBD2 (7 bases). The CDR3 sequence is 15 residues long. Germline lookup yields CDR1 MDHEN and CDR2 SYDVKM. Trimming pared 5 bases from V and 3 bases from J, leaving 16 bases between. CDR3 sequence reads: CASSAPRGQKETQYF. The CDR3 nucleotides read TGTGCCAGCAGTGCCCCGCGGGGGCAGAAAGAGACCCAGTACTTC.

The V gene is TRBV5-4, the J gene TRBJ1-3, with 9 bases that match TRBD1. J lost 1 base, V lost 4 bases, and 6 bases had no gene match. This CDR3 is built from 16 residues. CDR1 is SGHNT and CDR2 is YYREEE in the germline V gene (reference sequence). The CDR3 loop is CASSGQQGASGNTIYF. CDR3 nucleotides: TGTGCCAGCAGCGGGCAACAGGGGGCATCTGGAAACACCATATATTTT.

The sample holds a few counts of this clone. The same CDR3 also results from other DNA sequences found in this sample. The genes are TRBV12-3 or TRBV12-4 and TRBJ1-1; tentatively, D is TRBD1 (5 bases). Trimming pared 2 bases from V and 2 bases from J, leaving 6 bases between. The CDR3 spans 13 residues. CDR3 protein: CASSLQGNTEAFF. In DNA form, the CDR3 reads TGTGCCAGCAGTTTACAGGGTAACACTGAAGCTTTCTTT.

DNA for the CDR3: TGTGCCAGCCGTCAACAGGGTGGGGGCACAGATACGCAGTATTTT. Translation gives CASRQQGGGTDTQYF. The chain is built from TRBV6-5 and TRBJ2-3, with a possible D match to TRBD1 (6 bases). V lost 8 bases to trimming and J lost 1 base, with 16 bases between them. The length of the CDR3 is 15 residues. CDR1 and CDR2 (germline): MNHEY, SVGAGI.

This chain connects TRBV28 to TRBJ1-5; a possible D gene is TRBD1 (6 bases). Germline loops: CDR1 MDHEN, CDR2 SYDVKM. V lost 1 base to trimming and J lost 3 bases, with 10 bases between them. The CDR3 is 15 residues long. Here the CDR3 reads CASSLLRGTNQPQHF. CDR3 nucleotide sequence: TGTGCCAGCAGTTTATTAAGGGGGACCAATCAGCCCCAGCATTTT.

This clone was detected once. The chain links TRBV28 to TRBJ2-7, with TRBD2 as a possible D gene (6 bases). This CDR3 contains 14 residues. Deletions cut 6 bases from V and 0 bases from J, with 12 bases between. CDR1 is MDHEN and CDR2 is SYDVKM in the germline V gene. CDR3 nucleotide sequence: TGTGCCAGCAGGGGACTTACGAGCTCCTACGAGCAGTACTTC. Protein: CASRGLTSSYEQYF.

The gene calls are TRBV18 and TRBJ1-5, with D tentatively TRBD1 (6 bases). CDR3 length equals 13 residues. Germline CDR1 KGHSH, CDR2 LQKENI. Deletions cut 3 bases from V and 7 bases from J, with 10 bases between. The CDR3 loop reads CASSPGQRQPQHF. The DNA for the CDR3 is TGTGCCAGCTCACCTGGACAGCGACAGCCCCAGCATTTT.

Here the CDR3 DNA reads TGTGCCATACAGGACAATTACAATGAGCAGTTCTTC. Residues: CAIQDNYNEQFF. The chain employs TRBV12-3 or TRBV12-4 and TRBJ2-1; possibly TRBD1 for D (5 bases). The CDR3 consists of 12 residues. The ends were cut back, 10 bases at V and 4 bases at J, with 11 bases in the middle.

The chain's CDR3 is CASSIRVNEQFF. The CDR3 coding sequence is TGTGCCAGCAGCATCCGAGTCAATGAGCAGTTCTTC. The chain combines TRBV9 with TRBJ2-1; D gene uncertain. The CDR3 sequence is 12 residues long. Trimming stripped 4 bases from V and 6 bases from J, with 8 bases between. CDR1 SGDLS and CDR2 YYNGEE come from the germline V gene.

The table lists this clone with a few counts. The gene calls are TRBV19 and TRBJ2-6; D uncertain. The CDR3 consists of 14 residues. Germline CDR1 and CDR2: LNHDA and SQIVND (reference sequence). Deletions cut 2 bases from V and 10 bases from J, with 12 bases between. The CDR3 spells CASSIRQESNVLTF. DNA for the CDR3: TGTGCCAGTAGTATACGGCAGGAAAGTAACGTCCTGACTTTC. The full variable domain, rest sourced from reference TRBV19 and TRBJ2-6, is DGGITQSPKYLFRKEGQNVTLSCEQNLNHDAMYWYRQDPGQGLRLIYYSQIVNDFQKGDIAEGYSVSREKKESFPLTVTSAQKNPTAFYLCASSIRQESNVLTFGAGSRLTVL.

In DNA, the CDR3 is TGTGCCAGCAGGTGGGACAGGGGCAACTATGGCTACACCTTC. Translating gives CASRWDRGNYGYTF. This chain links TRBV6-5 with TRBJ1-2, with 10 bases aligning to TRBD1. There are 14 residues in the CDR3. CDR1 and CDR2 from the germline V gene are MNHEY and SVGAGI. Losses at the gene ends were 6 bases for V and 2 bases for J; bases not matched to a gene: 3.

The rearrangement links TRBV6-1 to TRBJ2-7, with 11 nucleotides matching TRBD2. Germline values: CDR1 MNHNS, CDR2 SASEGT. J lost 2 bases, V lost 2 bases, and 8 bases had no gene match. This CDR3 comprises 17 residues. In nucleotides, the CDR3 is TGTGCCAGCAGTGAATCGCGCGGGACTAGCGGCCCCTACGAGCAGTACTTC. Residues: CASSESRGTSGPYEQYF.

The chain joins TRBV4-2 to TRBJ2-3; D perhaps matches TRBD1 (6 bases). The ends were cut back, 0 bases at V and 2 bases at J, with 12 bases in the middle. The CDR3 spans 16 residues. Per germline, CDR1 LGHNA and CDR2 YNFKEQ. DNA for the CDR3: TGTGCCAGCAGCCAAGATACGGCAGGGGACACAGATACGCAGTATTTT. Protein product: CASSQDTAGDTDTQYF.

The J gene is TRBJ1-2, the V gene TRBV5-1; no reliable D call. Germline loops: CDR1 SGHRS, CDR2 YFSETQ. The ends were cut back, 2 bases at V and 1 base at J, with 9 bases in the middle. The CDR3 sequence is 14 residues long. Here the CDR3 reads CASSLTSVNYGYTF. The CDR3 nucleotides read TGCGCCAGCAGCTTAACTAGTGTTAACTATGGCTACACCTTC.

The chain links TRBV9 to TRBJ2-2, with D tentatively TRBD2 (6 bases). Germline V gene lookup returns CDR1 SGDLS and CDR2 YYNGEE. The CDR3 runs 13 residues. V was cut by 3 bases and J by 7 bases, with 10 bases left in between. DNA for the CDR3: TGTGCCAGCAGCGCTGGAGGGGACGGGGAGCTGTTTTTT. Its protein product is CASSAGGDGELFF.

J is TRBJ2-7 and V is TRBV6-5; 7 bases line up with TRBD1. The CDR3 runs to 13 residues. CDR1 is MNHEY and CDR2 is SVGAGI in the germline V gene. Trimming at V came to 6 bases and at J to 2 bases, leaving 4 bases not matched to a gene. The CDR3 nucleotides are TGTGCCAGCAGAAGGGACAGCCCCTACGAGCAGTACTTC. This sequence encodes CASRRDSPYEQYF.

This chain links TRBV28 with TRBJ2-3; 7 positions match TRBD2. Germline V gene sequence: CDR1 MDHEN, CDR2 SYDVKM. The CDR3 has 16 residues. V was pared by 5 bases and J by 2 bases, with 10 bases of the junction left unmatched. CDR3 loop: CASSPHDGGITDTQYF. CDR3 in DNA: TGTGCCAGCAGTCCCCACGACGGGGGGATCACAGATACGCAGTATTTT.

This clone is a singleton in its sample. The chain couples TRBV2 to TRBJ1-3; 10 positions match TRBD1. This CDR3 is 15 amino acids long. From germline, CDR1 is SNHLY and CDR2 FYNNEI. J was trimmed by 4 bases and V by 8 bases; bases with no gene match: 8. The CDR3 loop is CASFPGQGDGNTIYF. The CDR3 DNA reads TGTGCCAGCTTTCCTGGACAGGGGGACGGAAACACCATATATTTT.

The CDR3 DNA is TGTGCCAGCAGATCGGACAGTCCTTACTATGGCTACACCTTC. Translation gives CASRSDSPYYGYTF. The chain uses TRBV6-5 and TRBJ1-2; D possibly corresponds to TRBD1 (6 bases). The CDR3 sequence is 14 residues long. Between the trimmed V and J ends, which lost 6 bases and 3 bases, there was a span of 14 bases. CDR1 is MNHEY and CDR2 is SVGAGI in the germline V gene.

The genes are TRBV5-6 and TRBJ2-1; the D gene is possibly TRBD2 (9 bases). Trimming shortened V by 4 bases and J by 9 bases, and 20 bases separated the two germline ends. Per the germline V gene, CDR1 is SGHDT and CDR2 is YYEEEE. The CDR3 sequence is 15 residues long. The CDR3 DNA reads as TGTGCCAGCAGCCAGGGGGCGGGAGGGCCGACTGAGCAGTTCTTC. Its protein is CASSQGAGGPTEQFF.

The J gene is TRBJ2-1, the V gene TRBV15; D is possibly TRBD2 (6 bases). CDR1 is LNHNV and CDR2 is YYDKDF in the germline V gene (reference sequence). The CDR3 loop spans 14 amino acids. Trimming cost V 9 bases and J 3 bases, with 15 bases left between them. The CDR3 DNA reads as TGTGCCACTCGTCCGGGACTTGACTACAATGAGCAGTTCTTC. Translated: CATRPGLDYNEQFF.